Listed below are T cell receptor beta chains from one sample, sequenced in a study of neurological immune-mediated disorders. TCRdb redid the calling of the 5' RACE reads with MiXCR, one entry per CDR3 protein. Of about 59,000 distinct CDR3 sequences listed, roughly an eighth are singletons. The sequenced sample was PBMCs. Source of these receptors: a woman aged 55-70 years with HTLV-1-associated myelopathy (HAM/TSP). Each CDR3 is given with its conserved first and last residue. The order of the fields is clone size, V gene, J gene, D gene, CDR3 protein, CDR3 DNA. The D gene is left open where the match is weak. Clone size, where shown, is once, few, many, or a class for clones that have expanded.

>many|TRBV20-1|TRBJ2-3|TRBD1
CSARALQGAQDTQYF
TGCAGTGCTAGAGCTTTACAGGGGGCGCAAGATACGCAGTATTTT
>many|TRBV10-2|TRBJ2-7|TRBD2
CASSDSGRSSYEQYF
TGCGCCAGCAGTGATAGCGGGCGGAGCTCCTACGAGCAGTACTTC
>many|TRBV5-1|TRBJ1-2|.
CASSLSFRATANYGYTF
TGCGCCAGCAGCTTGTCTTTCAGGGCGACAGCTAACTATGGCTACACCTTC
>many|TRBV7-2|TRBJ1-2|.
CASTAGRFYTF
TGTGCCAGCACTGCAGGGCGGTTCTACACCTTC
>many|TRBV12-3/TRBV12-4|TRBJ2-1|TRBD2
CASSLVAGGGFKQFF
TGTGCCAGCAGTTTAGTGGCGGGAGGAGGATTCAAGCAGTTCTTC
>many|TRBV28|TRBJ2-2|TRBD1
CASSFGGAGGTGELFF
TGTGCCAGCAGTTTTGGTGGGGCAGGGGGTACCGGGGAGCTGTTTTTT
>many|TRBV6-5|TRBJ2-2|.
CASSRHLLATNTGELFF
TGTGCCAGCAGCCGCCATTTGTTAGCGACGAACACCGGGGAGCTGTTTTTT
>.|TRBV29-1|TRBJ2-2|.
CSVEPREKPGELFF
TGCAGCGTTGAACCCAGGGAAAAGCCCGGGGAGCTGTTTTTT
>many|TRBV5-4|TRBJ1-2|TRBD1
CASSSQGARSGYTF
TGTGCCAGCAGCTCACAGGGGGCGCGGAGTGGCTACACCTTC
>many|TRBV6-6|TRBJ2-3|.
CASSFRDLPRTDTQYF
TGTGCCAGCAGTTTCCGGGACCTGCCTAGAACAGATACGCAGTATTTT
>few|TRBV10-3|TRBJ2-1|TRBD2
CAISGYSGSRNEQFF
TGTGCCATCAGTGGATATAGCGGGAGTCGAAATGAGCAGTTCTTC
>many|TRBV4-2|TRBJ2-7|TRBD2
CASSPLAGGLGEQYF
TGTGCCAGCAGCCCCCTGGCGGGAGGGCTCGGCGAGCAGTACTTC
>many|TRBV7-2|TRBJ1-2|TRBD1
CASSPDRQGPIYGYTF
TGTGCCAGCAGCCCCGATAGACAGGGTCCAATCTATGGCTACACCTTC
>many|TRBV5-1|TRBJ2-5|.
CASSLALGNGETQYF
TGCGCCAGCAGCTTGGCCCTAGGGAATGGCGAGACCCAGTACTTC
>many|TRBV7-9|TRBJ2-1|TRBD2
CASTLSGGGSNNEQFF
TGTGCCAGCACCCTAAGCGGGGGCGGCTCCAACAATGAGCAGTTCTTC
>many|TRBV5-1|TRBJ2-7|.
CASRMGFGGASYEQYF
TGCGCCAGCAGAATGGGTTTTGGGGGCGCCTCCTACGAGCAGTACTTC
>.|TRBV19|TRBJ1-5|.
CASKGRDDGKPQHF
TGTGCCAGTAAGGGCAGGGATGATGGAAAGCCCCAGCATTTT
>many|TRBV7-9|TRBJ2-1|TRBD1
CASSPRTGAGNEQFF
TGTGCCAGCTCCCCGCGGACAGGGGCTGGCAATGAGCAGTTCTTC
>.|TRBV11-2|TRBJ2-1|TRBD2
CASSLVVAGYNEQFF
TGTGCCAGCAGCTTAGTGGTAGCGGGCTACAATGAGCAGTTCTTC
>.|TRBV18|TRBJ2-7|.
CASSPPGRTAYEQYF
TGTGCCAGCTCACCCCCGGGACGGACCGCCTACGAGCAGTACTTC
>many|TRBV6-1|TRBJ2-5|.
CASSEGGIQETQYF
TGTGCCAGCAGTGAAGGGGGAATCCAAGAGACCCAGTACTTC
>.|TRBV24-1|TRBJ2-1|TRBD1
CATSETGAVEQFF
TGTGCCACCAGTGAGACAGGGGCAGTTGAGCAGTTCTTC
>many|TRBV15|TRBJ2-7|.
CATSIAGPQGYEQYF
TGTGCCACCAGCATTGCGGGACCCCAAGGGTACGAGCAGTACTTC
>many|TRBV5-1|TRBJ2-3|.
CASSPQGSRDTQYF
TGCGCCAGCAGCCCCCAGGGTAGTCGAGATACGCAGTATTTT
>many|TRBV29-1|TRBJ2-5|.
CSVEDLRGQYF
TGCAGCGTTGAAGATCTAAGGGGCCAGTACTTC
>many|TRBV28|TRBJ2-2|TRBD2
CASSGTSHGELFF
TGTGCCAGCAGCGGGACTAGCCACGGGGAGCTGTTTTTT
>many|TRBV5-5|TRBJ2-3|TRBD2
CASSLKSSSGPDTQYF
TGTGCCAGCAGCTTGAAGTCGTCTAGCGGACCAGATACGCAGTATTTT
>many|TRBV7-8|TRBJ2-5|TRBD2
CASSLGGGDETQYF
TGTGCCAGCAGCTTAGGGGGGGGTGATGAGACCCAGTACTTC
>.|TRBV6-5|TRBJ1-1|TRBD1
CASTRQGSEAFF
TGTGCCAGCACCAGACAGGGCTCCGAAGCTTTCTTT
>many|TRBV20-1|TRBJ1-4|.
CSARDSFNEKLFF
TGCAGTGCTAGAGACAGCTTTAATGAAAAACTGTTTTTT
>few|TRBV12-3/TRBV12-4|TRBJ2-1|.
CASTAAESSYNEQFF
TGTGCCAGCACAGCAGCTGAGAGCTCCTACAATGAGCAGTTCTTC
>many|TRBV20-1|TRBJ2-1|TRBD2
CSARDPLAGGSYNEQFF
TGCAGTGCTAGAGACCCTCTAGCGGGAGGCTCATACAATGAGCAGTTCTTC
>medium-sized|TRBV3-1|TRBJ1-2|.
CASSPNLSRYGYTF
TGTGCCAGCAGCCCCAATTTGAGCCGCTATGGCTACACCTTC
>many|TRBV28|TRBJ2-1|.
CASSVIYPNEQFF
TGTGCCAGCAGTGTAATCTACCCCAATGAGCAGTTCTTC
>many|TRBV5-1|TRBJ2-7|.
CASSLESGGTYEQYF
TGCGCCAGCAGCTTGGAGTCAGGTGGCACCTACGAGCAGTACTTC
>medium-sized|TRBV7-2|TRBJ1-1|.
CASSLLIVPEAFF
TGTGCCAGCAGCTTATTGATTGTTCCTGAAGCTTTCTTT
>many|TRBV3-1|TRBJ2-7|TRBD2
CASSQELAGEQYF
TGTGCCAGCAGCCAAGAACTAGCGGGAGAGCAGTACTTC
>many|TRBV12-3/TRBV12-4|TRBJ2-7|.
CASNPTRGGEQYF
TGTGCCAGCAACCCTACCAGGGGAGGCGAGCAGTACTTC
>many|TRBV20-1|TRBJ1-1|.
CSARGGPSMNTEAFF
TGCAGTGCTAGAGGTGGGCCGTCTATGAACACTGAAGCTTTCTTT
>many|TRBV5-1|TRBJ2-7|.
CASSLAGPRGSEQYF
TGCGCCAGCAGCTTGGCGGGCCCTCGGGGGAGCGAGCAGTACTTC
>many|TRBV28|TRBJ2-2|.
CASSSPSSTGELFF
TGTGCCAGCAGTTCCCCGAGTAGCACCGGGGAGCTGTTTTTT
>many|TRBV5-5|TRBJ2-7|.
CASSPTELRGAQYF
TGTGCCAGCAGCCCCACCGAGCTCAGGGGAGCGCAGTACTTC
>.|TRBV24-1|TRBJ2-4|.
CATSGRSKNIQYF
TGTGCCACCAGTGGGCGATCCAAAAACATTCAGTACTTC
>medium-sized|TRBV7-9|TRBJ2-7|TRBD2
CASNLAGAEQYF
TGTGCCAGCAACTTAGCGGGAGCCGAGCAGTACTTC
>many|TRBV5-1|TRBJ2-1|.
CASSLAPGNNEQFF
TGCGCCAGCAGCTTGGCGCCGGGGAACAATGAGCAGTTCTTC
>.|TRBV12-3/TRBV12-4|TRBJ1-1|.
CASSLAENTESFF
TGTGCCAGCAGTTTAGCGGAGAACACTGAATCTTTCTTT
>many|TRBV7-3|TRBJ2-2|.
CASSIRVAGELFF
TGTGCCAGCAGCATTAGGGTTGCCGGGGAGCTGTTTTTT
>many|TRBV7-9|TRBJ1-1|TRBD1
CASSPRRDSKTEAFF
TGTGCCAGCAGCCCAAGGCGGGACAGTAAAACTGAAGCTTTCTTT
>many|TRBV20-1|TRBJ2-3|TRBD2
CSAHLAGGSDTQYF
TGCAGTGCTCATCTAGCGGGAGGGTCAGATACGCAGTATTTT
>once|TRBV10-2|TRBJ2-7|.
CASSGSYEQYF
TGCGCCAGCAGCGGGAGTTACGAGCAGTACTTC
>many|TRBV24-1|TRBJ2-7|TRBD1
CATSDLRGQGSYEQYF
TGTGCCACCAGTGATTTGCGTGGACAGGGGTCCTACGAGCAGTACTTC
>few|TRBV18|TRBJ2-7|TRBD2
CASSPPGLAGAGEQYF
TGTGCCAGCTCACCACCGGGACTAGCGGGAGCGGGGGAGCAGTACTTC
>many|TRBV5-5|TRBJ2-7|.
CASSVVGSYEQYF
TGTGCCAGCAGCGTCGTAGGGTCCTACGAGCAGTACTTC
>.|TRBV27|TRBJ2-7|.
CASSRSRTLSNEQYF
TGTGCAAGCAGTCGATCCAGGACCTTATCCAACGAGCAGTACTTC
>once|TRBV4-1|TRBJ2-3|TRBD2
CASSHPGLTDTQYF
TGCGCCAGCAGCCACCCGGGACTAACAGATACGCAGTATTTT
>many|TRBV5-1|TRBJ1-5|.
CASGSGHKGNQPQHF
TGCGCCAGCGGTTCGGGGCACAAAGGCAATCAGCCCCAGCATTTT
>many|TRBV7-9|TRBJ2-7|TRBD2
CASSSDETSGQSYEQYF
TGTGCCAGCAGCTCAGACGAGACTAGCGGGCAATCCTACGAGCAGTACTTC
>many|TRBV3-1|TRBJ1-1|.
CASSQVRNTEAFF
TGTGCCAGCAGCCAAGTTAGGAACACTGAAGCTTTCTTT
>many|TRBV28|TRBJ1-5|.
CASSSRGGKDLKGSNQPQHF
TGTGCCAGCAGTTCTCGCGGAGGTAAAGATTTAAAGGGTAGCAATCAGCCCCAGCATTTT
>many|TRBV5-8|TRBJ1-6|.
CASSLAGSQINSPLHF
TGTGCCAGCAGCTTGGCCGGGAGTCAGATCAATTCACCCCTCCACTTT